This is a list of T cell receptor beta chains from one sample in a study of T cells after yellow fever vaccination. One entry per CDR3 protein results from TCRdb running MiXCR on the 5' RACE reads. The top ten hold about 16% of the sample, which has 450,000 to 650,000 distinct CDR3 sequences, 20% to 25% seen once. Sequenced here: PBMCs, sampled about 21 days after the first yellow fever vaccination. Every receptor here comes from a man aged 18 to 30 who received the YFV17D yellow fever vaccine. Both conserved end residues are part of each CDR3. A D gene is named only where the DNA matches it firmly. Only some rows state a clone size, as once, few, many or a class for expanded clones.

>TRBV7-9|-|TRBJ2-2|-
TGTGCCAGCAGCGTACAGGGGGGGACCGGGGAGCTGTTTTTT
CASSVQGGTGELFF
>TRBV9|-|TRBJ2-5|-
TGTGCCAGCAGCGTAGAAGGACTCTTGGGGGAGACCCAGTACTTC
CASSVEGLLGETQYF
>TRBV12-3/TRBV12-4|-|TRBJ2-3|-
TGTGCCAGCAGCTGGGGAGGTTATAGCACAGATACGCAGTATTTT
CASSWGGYSTDTQYF
>TRBV7-8|-|TRBJ2-2|-
TGTGCCAGCAGCTTAGCCGAAGGGGGCGGGGAGCTGTTTTTT
CASSLAEGGGELFF
>TRBV6-5|-|TRBJ2-1|-
TGTGCCAGCAGTTACACCCCGGAGCTAGAGCAGTTCTTC
CASSYTPELEQFF
>TRBV29-1|-|TRBJ2-1|-
TGCAGCGTTACAAAGAGCTACAATGAGCAGTTCTTC
CSVTKSYNEQFF
>TRBV6-5|many|TRBJ1-2|-
TGTGCCAGCAGTTACGTTCAGGCCCTAGATGGCTACACCTTC
CASSYVQALDGYTF
>TRBV4-1|few|TRBJ2-1|-
TGCGCCAGCAGCCAAGAGCTTGGACTGAAGCAGTTCTTC
CASSQELGLKQFF
>TRBV5-4|many|TRBJ2-5|-
TGTGCCAGCAGCGCTGAGGAAGAGACCCAGTACTTC
CASSAEEETQYF
>TRBV12-3/TRBV12-4|-|TRBJ2-2|-
TGTGCCAGCAGTTTCTCTTCCTGGAATACCGGGGAGCTGTTTTTT
CASSFSSWNTGELFF
>TRBV20-1|-|TRBJ1-3|-
TGCAGTGGAAAGGACAGTCTTGGAAACACCATATATTTT
CSGKDSLGNTIYF
>TRBV9|many|TRBJ2-1|TRBD2
TGTGCCAGCAGCCTGACTAGCGGTGATTACAATGAGCAGTTCTTC
CASSLTSGDYNEQFF
>TRBV4-1|-|TRBJ2-5|-
TGCGCCAGCAGCCAAGGCCTCTTCGGGCCCAAAGAGACCCAGTACTTC
CASSQGLFGPKETQYF
>TRBV13|-|TRBJ2-3|TRBD2
TGTGCCAGCAGCTTACTTAGCGGCGGGGGGGCGGGCGATACGCAGTATTTT
CASSLLSGGGAGDTQYF
>TRBV5-1|few|TRBJ2-5|TRBD2
TGCGCCAGCAGCCGGACCTCTAGCGGGGCGCCCCAAGAGACCCAGTACTTC
CASSRTSSGAPQETQYF
>TRBV6-1|few|TRBJ2-7|TRBD1
TGTGCCAGCAGTGACTTGGGACAGGGGGTCTACGAGCAGTACTTC
CASSDLGQGVYEQYF
>TRBV6-2/TRBV6-3|-|TRBJ1-1|-
TGTGCCAGCAGCAACGACAGGTCACCCGCTCCTGGTACAGCTTTCTTT
CASSNDRSPAPGTAFF
>TRBV10-2|many|TRBJ2-5|-
TGCGCCAGCAGTGCCGGAGGAGAGACCCAGTACTTC
CASSAGGETQYF
>TRBV20-1|few|TRBJ2-5|TRBD1
TGCAGTGCTAGATCCCCACAGGGGGAGGCCCAGTACTTC
CSARSPQGEAQYF
>TRBV5-1|-|TRBJ2-5|TRBD2
TGCGCCAGCAGCTTGTTAACGAAGACCGCGGGAGGGACCCAGTACTTC
CASSLLTKTAGGTQYF
>TRBV28|-|TRBJ1-5|-
TGTGCCAGCAGTTTGGGCAGGCCTAAACCCCAGCATTTT
CASSLGRPKPQHF
>TRBV7-2|few|TRBJ1-5|-
TGTGCCAGCAGCTTAGCCACAGCAGGGAATCAGCCCCAGCATTTT
CASSLATAGNQPQHF
>TRBV20-1|many|TRBJ2-1|-
TGCAGTATGATTAGCGTGGGGGGGGCAGGTGAGCAGTTCTTC
CSMISVGGAGEQFF
>TRBV11-1|-|TRBJ2-2|-
TGTGCCAGCAGCTTAGACTTAGGCGGGGAGCTGTTTTTT
CASSLDLGGELFF
>TRBV4-2|-|TRBJ2-4|TRBD2
TGTGCCAGCAGCCTGGAACCACCAGCGGGGGGAAAAAACATTCAGTACTTC
CASSLEPPAGGKNIQYF
>TRBV5-1|-|TRBJ1-6|-
TGCGCCAGCAGCCCCCAGGGATCACCCCTCCACTTT
CASSPQGSPLHF
>TRBV11-2|-|TRBJ2-5|-
TGTGCCAGCAGCTTATATTTTAGCGCGGGGTTTCAAGAGACCCAGTACTTC
CASSLYFSAGFQETQYF
>TRBV4-2|-|TRBJ2-7|-
TGTGCCAGCAGCCCCGGACTGGAGCAGTACTTC
CASSPGLEQYF
>TRBV7-2|few|TRBJ2-1|-
TGTGCCAGCAGCTCAGGGGCAAACTCCTACAATGAGCAGTTCTTC
CASSSGANSYNEQFF
>TRBV10-2|few|TRBJ1-1|-
TGCGCCAGCAGTGAGGGGGACACTGAAGCTTTCTTT
CASSEGDTEAFF
>TRBV5-1|few|TRBJ2-7|TRBD1
TGCGCCAGCAGACGGACAGGGGAGGAAGAGCAGTACTTC
CASRRTGEEEQYF
>TRBV13|-|TRBJ2-3|TRBD2
TGTGCCAGCAGCAAGGTAGCGGGGGGCGAGTCAACGGATACGCAGTATTTT
CASSKVAGGESTDTQYF
>TRBV14|-|TRBJ1-4|-
TGTGCCAGCAGCCAAGAGGTTTTCCCGGAAAAACTGTTTTTT
CASSQEVFPEKLFF
>TRBV4-3|few|TRBJ1-4|TRBD1
TGCGCCAGCAGCCAAGATTGGGGGGGGACAGGGGACGAAAAACTGTTTTTT
CASSQDWGGTGDEKLFF
>TRBV9|few|TRBJ2-5|TRBD2
TGTGCCAGCAGCGTGGGGACTAGCGCTAGGACGGATGAGACCCAGTACTTC
CASSVGTSARTDETQYF
>TRBV20-1|-|TRBJ1-1|-
TGCAGTGCCCGCGGGTCCTTGGAGGCTTTCTTT
CSARGSLEAFF
>TRBV6-4|few|TRBJ2-1|TRBD2
TGTGCCAGCAGTGAACTAGCGGGGGGCTACAATGAGCAGTTCTTC
CASSELAGGYNEQFF
>TRBV20-1|many|TRBJ2-3|TRBD2
TGCAGTGCGAAGCCGGGAGGGGGCACAGATACGCAGTATTTT
CSAKPGGGTDTQYF
>TRBV15|-|TRBJ2-3|-
TGTGCCACCGAAGGAGGAGCGTCAGATACGCAGTATTTT
CATEGGASDTQYF
>TRBV7-2|-|TRBJ1-6|TRBD1
TGTGCCAGCAGCACAGACGACAGGGGTTATTCACCCCTCCACTTT
CASSTDDRGYSPLHF
>TRBV7-2|-|TRBJ2-5|-
TGTGCCAGCAGCTTAGCAGGGACGACCCCGAGAGAGACCCAGTACTTC
CASSLAGTTPRETQYF
>TRBV29-1|-|TRBJ2-3|TRBD2
TGCAGCGTTGAGCACGGGGGGGCCGCGGCAGATACGCAGTATTTT
CSVEHGGAAADTQYF
>TRBV5-4|-|TRBJ2-5|-
TGTGCCAGCAGCTTCGAAGGGGTGGAGACCCAGTACTTC
CASSFEGVETQYF
>TRBV28|-|TRBJ1-2|-
TGTGCCAGCAGTACAGGAGGATCTTGGGTCGGCTACACCTTC
CASSTGGSWVGYTF
>TRBV7-9|few|TRBJ1-1|-
TGTGCCAGCAGCACCCCATCCGCTGAAGCTTTCTTT
CASSTPSAEAFF
>TRBV9|-|TRBJ2-5|-
TGTGCCAGCAGCGTTTCGGGGGTACGCCAAGAGACCCAGTACTTC
CASSVSGVRQETQYF
>TRBV5-1|-|TRBJ2-5|TRBD2
TGCGCCGGACGCGGGGGGCCAGAGCAAGAGACCCAGTACTTC
CAGRGGPEQETQYF
>TRBV20-1|-|TRBJ2-7|TRBD2
TGCAGTGCTCCCGAGCGGGGCTCCTACGAGCAGTACTTC
CSAPERGSYEQYF
>TRBV15|-|TRBJ2-1|TRBD2
TGTGCCACCAGTCCTCTAGCGGGGGTGTTAACCGCCAATGAGCAGTTCTTC
CATSPLAGVLTANEQFF
>TRBV28|-|TRBJ2-2|-
TGTGCCAGCAGTTCGAGCCGAGCGAACACCGGGGAGCTGTTTTTT
CASSSSRANTGELFF